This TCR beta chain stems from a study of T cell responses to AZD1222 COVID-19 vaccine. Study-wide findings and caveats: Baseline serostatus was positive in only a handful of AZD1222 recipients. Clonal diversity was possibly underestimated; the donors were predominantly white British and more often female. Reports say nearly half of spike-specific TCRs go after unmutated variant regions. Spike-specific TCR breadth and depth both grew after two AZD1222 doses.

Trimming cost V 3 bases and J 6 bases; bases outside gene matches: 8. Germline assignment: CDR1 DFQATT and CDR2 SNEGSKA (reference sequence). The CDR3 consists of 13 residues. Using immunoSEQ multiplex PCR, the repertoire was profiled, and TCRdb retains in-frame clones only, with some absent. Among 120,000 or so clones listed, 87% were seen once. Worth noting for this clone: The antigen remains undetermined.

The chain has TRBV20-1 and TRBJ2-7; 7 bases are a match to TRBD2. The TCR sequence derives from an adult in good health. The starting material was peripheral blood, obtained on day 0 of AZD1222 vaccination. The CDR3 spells CSASRRTSAEQYF. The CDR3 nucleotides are TGCAGTGCTAGTAGGAGGACTAGTGCCGAGCAGTACTTC.